This entry lists 18 T cell receptor beta chains sequenced from one sample in a study of T cell responses to AZD1222 COVID-19 vaccine. Clones were read by immunoSEQ multiplex PCR, and TCRdb kept only the in-frame ones, dropping some. This sample has fewer than 95,000 clones, with approximately 90% found just once. The sample was peripheral blood, taken 28 days after the second AZD1222 dose. The receptors come from an adult who received the AZD1222 COVID-19 vaccine.

This clone showed up just once. This chain connects TRBV25-1 to TRBJ1-6; no reliable D call. This CDR3 comprises 13 residues. The germline V and J ends were trimmed by 6 bases and 8 bases, with 11 bases remaining between them. Germline V lookup: CDR1 MGHDK, CDR2 SYGVNS. The CDR3 loop is CASRTIQDSPLHF. CDR3 coding DNA: TGTGCCAGCAGGACCATCCAGGATTCACCCCTCCACTTT.

The gene calls are TRBV19 and TRBJ1-4; maybe TRBD1 (5 bases). CDR3 length equals 16 residues. CDR1 is LNHDA and CDR2 is SQIVND in the germline V gene (reference sequence). V lost 4 bases to trimming and J lost 0 bases, with 12 bases between them. Here the CDR3 DNA reads TGTGCCAGTAGTACCAGGGTTTCGGCAACTAATGAAAAACTGTTTTTT. Translated: CASSTRVSATNEKLFF.

The genes are TRBV5-1 and TRBJ2-5; D unclear. Trimming cost V 1 base and J 3 bases, with 13 bases left between them. The CDR3 has 15 amino acids. Germline assignment: CDR1 SGHRS and CDR2 YFSETQ. The CDR3 region has the DNA TGCGCCAGCAGCTTGTCAGGTGTAAGGGAAGAGACCCAGTACTTC. Amino acids: CASSLSGVREETQYF.

This clone was seen more than once but under ten times. The rearrangement joins TRBV11-2 to TRBJ2-4, with 8 bases identical to TRBD1. The germline CDR1 and CDR2 sequences are SGHAT and FQNNGV. Trimming cost V 5 bases and J 1 base; bases outside gene matches: 10. This CDR3 has 17 residues. CDR3 nucleotide sequence: TGTGCCAGCAGCGGAGTCAGGGGGCGAGGTGCCAAAAACATTCAGTACTTC. Its translation: CASSGVRGRGAKNIQYF.

The DNA of the CDR3 is TGTGCCAGTAGTCTAGGACTAGCGGGAGAGGGTACGCAGTATTTT. It yields the protein CASSLGLAGEGTQYF. The chain is built from TRBV19 and TRBJ2-3; TRBD2 agrees at 13 bases. Trimming cost V 5 bases and J 8 bases; bases outside gene matches: 7. Germline loops: CDR1 LNHDA, CDR2 SQIVND (reference sequence). The CDR3 is 15 residues long.

The CDR3: CATSDPAGPSERTDTQYF. The CDR3 nucleotides are TGTGCCACCAGTGATCCCGCCGGCCCTAGCGAGAGGACAGATACGCAGTATTTT. This chain uses TRBV24-1 with TRBJ2-3, with D perhaps matching TRBD2 (6 bases). The V gene's germline CDR1 is KGHDR and CDR2 SFDVKD. V was cut by 3 bases and J by 3 bases, with 21 bases left in between. This CDR3 is built from 18 residues.

The chain employs TRBV14 and TRBJ2-7; TRBD1 or TRBD2 may be the D gene (6 bases each). Trimming took off 1 base at V and 1 base at J, with 14 bases between the two ends. There are 16 residues in the CDR3. Per the germline V gene, CDR1 is SGHDN and CDR2 is FVKESK. DNA for the CDR3: TGTGCCAGCAGCCAAGTCGGGGGCCTGGGGTCCTACGAGCAGTACTTC. Translating it yields CASSQVGGLGSYEQYF.

This clone is a singleton in its sample. The chain joins TRBV5-1 to TRBJ2-7; 7 nucleotides line up with TRBD2. This CDR3 region has 15 residues. V lost 5 bases to trimming and J lost 2 bases; unmatched junction nucleotides: 10. Germline V lookup: CDR1 SGHRS, CDR2 YFSETQ. This chain's CDR3 is CASRSGTSLTYEQYF. For the CDR3, the DNA is TGCGCCAGCAGGAGCGGGACGAGCCTTACCTACGAGCAGTACTTC.

This chain joins TRBV6-2 or TRBV6-3 and TRBJ2-7; no clear D gene. Germline V gives CDR1 MNHEY, CDR2 SVGEGT. This CDR3 contains 11 residues. Trimming removed 6 bases at V and 5 bases at J, with 8 bases between. This CDR3 is CASSPRNEQYF. The CDR3 nucleotides read TGTGCCAGCAGCCCACGGAACGAGCAGTACTTC.

V usage is TRBV14 and J usage is TRBJ2-7; 9 nucleotides line up with TRBD2. From germline, CDR1 is SGHDN and CDR2 FVKESK. The CDR3 consists of 14 residues. V gave up 2 bases and J gave up 9 bases; unmatched junction bases: 8. The CDR3 protein is CASSQQAGGTGQYF. CDR3 nucleotide sequence: TGTGCCAGCAGCCAACAAGCGGGAGGTACCGGGCAGTACTTC.

This clone was seen only once. J is TRBJ2-7 and V is TRBV5-6; TRBD2 matches 14 bases. Germline CDR1 and CDR2: SGHDT and YYEEEE. After removal of 4 bases from V and 3 bases from J, the junction contained 15 bases not matched to a gene. This CDR3 has 19 residues. Written as DNA, the CDR3 is TGTGCCAGCAGCGCAGCCGGGACTAGCGGGAGTGGGGTTTACTACGAGCAGTACTTC. Translation gives CASSAAGTSGSGVYYEQYF.

The rearrangement links TRBV29-1 to TRBJ2-1; TRBD2 aligns across 8 bases. Trimming took 2 bases from V and 7 from J; bases not matched to a gene: 7. CDR3 length: 14 residues. CDR1 and CDR2 from the germline V gene are SQVTM and ANQGSEA. CDR3: CSVEPGGPGNEQFF. The CDR3 DNA is TGCAGCGTTGAACCGGGAGGGCCAGGGAATGAGCAGTTCTTC.

The chain links TRBV30 to TRBJ1-2, with D unclear. The CDR3 length is 13 residues. The germline V gene encodes CDR1 GTSNPN and CDR2 SVGIG (reference sequence). V was pared by 2 bases and J by 1 base, with 8 bases between. The CDR3 here is CAWSLILNYGYTF. DNA for the CDR3: TGTGCCTGGAGTTTAATACTTAACTATGGCTACACCTTC.

The rearrangement links TRBV24-1 to TRBJ2-3, with 8 bases that match TRBD1. CDR3 length: 16 residues. Germline values: CDR1 KGHDR, CDR2 SFDVKD. V lost 4 bases, J lost 2 bases, and 7 bases stayed unmatched. CDR3 region: CATSEPGGTLTDTQYF. The CDR3 nucleotides are TGTGCCACCAGTGAACCAGGGGGCACCCTCACAGATACGCAGTATTTT.

The rearrangement uses TRBV5-1 and TRBJ2-3; TRBD1 aligns across 8 bases. V dropped 2 bases and J dropped 4; count of bases not matched to a gene: 3. The CDR3 spans 14 residues. The V gene's germline CDR1 is SGHRS and CDR2 YFSETQ. Here the CDR3 DNA reads TGCGCCAGCAGCTTACAGGGGGTGGCAGATACGCAGTATTTT. Translation: CASSLQGVADTQYF.

V usage is TRBV9 and J usage is TRBJ1-2; D might be TRBD1 (6 bases). Germline V gene lookup returns CDR1 SGDLS and CDR2 YYNGEE. Trimming stripped 3 bases from V and 8 bases from J, with 17 bases between. CDR3 length: 14 residues. This CDR3 is CASSANRVSSGYTF. The CDR3 nucleotides read TGTGCCAGCAGCGCAAACAGGGTTAGCTCGGGCTACACCTTC.

The chain employs TRBV7-8 and TRBJ1-1; D is uncertain. CDR1 is SGHVS, CDR2 FQNEAQ, per germline. Trimming shortened V by 1 base and J by 8 bases, and 11 bases separated the two germline ends. This CDR3 comprises 13 residues. The CDR3 DNA reads TGTGCCAGCAGCTTAGTAGTTGGGGAGGAAGCTTTCTTT. Its translation: CASSLVVGEEAFF.

CDR3 loop: CASSLRLAGGDTQYF. The CDR3 DNA follows: TGTGCCAGCAGCTTGAGACTAGCGGGAGGAGATACGCAGTATTTT. This rearrangement joins TRBV5-4 to TRBJ2-3, with 13 nucleotides matching TRBD2. CDR3 length: 15 amino acids. The germline V gene encodes CDR1 SGHNT and CDR2 YYREEE (reference sequence). V shed 1 base, J shed 5 bases, and the junction held 1 base outside the gene matches.